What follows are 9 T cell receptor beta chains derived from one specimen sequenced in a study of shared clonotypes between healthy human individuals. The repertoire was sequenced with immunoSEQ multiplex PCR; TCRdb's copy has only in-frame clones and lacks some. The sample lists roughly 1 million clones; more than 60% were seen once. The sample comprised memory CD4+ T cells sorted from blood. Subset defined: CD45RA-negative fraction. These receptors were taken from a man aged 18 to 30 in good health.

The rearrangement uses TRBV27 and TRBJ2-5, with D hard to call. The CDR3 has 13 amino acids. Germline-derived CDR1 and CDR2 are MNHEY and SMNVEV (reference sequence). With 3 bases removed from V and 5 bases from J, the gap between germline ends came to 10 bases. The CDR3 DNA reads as TGTGCCAGCAGTTTGAGACGCACGGAGACCCAGTACTTC. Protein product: CASSLRRTETQYF.

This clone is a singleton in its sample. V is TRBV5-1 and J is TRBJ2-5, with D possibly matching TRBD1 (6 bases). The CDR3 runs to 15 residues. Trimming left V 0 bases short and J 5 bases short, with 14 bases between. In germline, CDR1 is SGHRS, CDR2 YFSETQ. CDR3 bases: TGCGCCAGCAGCTTGGTGGCAGGGGAAAGGGAGACCCAGTACTTC. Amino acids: CASSLVAGERETQYF.

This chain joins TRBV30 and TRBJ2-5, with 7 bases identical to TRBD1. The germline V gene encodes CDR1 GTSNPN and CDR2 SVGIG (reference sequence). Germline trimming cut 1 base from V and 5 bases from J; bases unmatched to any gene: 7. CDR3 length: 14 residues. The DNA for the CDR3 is TGTGCCTGGAGTGGAGGCAGGGGGAAGGAGACCCAGTACTTC. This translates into CAWSGGRGKETQYF.

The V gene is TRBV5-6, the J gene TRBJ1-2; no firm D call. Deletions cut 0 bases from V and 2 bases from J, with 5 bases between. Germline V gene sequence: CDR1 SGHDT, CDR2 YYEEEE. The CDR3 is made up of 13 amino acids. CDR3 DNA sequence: TGTGCCAGCAGCTTGGACTCAAACTATGGCTACACCTTC. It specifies CASSLDSNYGYTF. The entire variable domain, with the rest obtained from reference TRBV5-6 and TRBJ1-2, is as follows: DAGVTQSPTHLIKTRGQQVTLRCSPKSGHDTVSWYQQALGQGPQFIFQYYEEEERQRGNFPDRFSGHQFPNYSSELNVNALLLGDSALYLCASSLDSNYGYTFGSGTRLTVV.

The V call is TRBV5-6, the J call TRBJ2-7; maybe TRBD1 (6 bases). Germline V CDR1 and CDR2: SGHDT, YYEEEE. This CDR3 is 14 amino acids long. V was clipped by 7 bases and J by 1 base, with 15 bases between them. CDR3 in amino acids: CASRQHRVSYEQYF. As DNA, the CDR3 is TGTGCCAGCCGCCAACACAGGGTATCCTACGAGCAGTACTTC.

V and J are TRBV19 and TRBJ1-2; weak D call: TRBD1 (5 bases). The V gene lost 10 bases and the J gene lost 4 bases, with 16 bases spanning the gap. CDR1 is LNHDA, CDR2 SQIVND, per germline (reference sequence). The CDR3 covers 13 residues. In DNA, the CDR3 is TGTGCCACCTCTCGGGGGGTAGGCTATGGCTACACCTTC. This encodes CATSRGVGYGYTF.

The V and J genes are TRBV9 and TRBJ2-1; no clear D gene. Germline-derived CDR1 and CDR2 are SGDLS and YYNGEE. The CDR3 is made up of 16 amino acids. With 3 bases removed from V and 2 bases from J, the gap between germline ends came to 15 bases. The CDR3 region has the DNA TGTGCCAGCAGCGCCTTCCTATGGGATCCCTACAATGAGCAGTTCTTC. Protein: CASSAFLWDPYNEQFF.

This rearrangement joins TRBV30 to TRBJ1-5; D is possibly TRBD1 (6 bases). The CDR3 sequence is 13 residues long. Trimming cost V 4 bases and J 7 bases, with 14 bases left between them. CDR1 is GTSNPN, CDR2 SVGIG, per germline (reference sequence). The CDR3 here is CAWTGQPGQPQHF. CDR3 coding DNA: TGTGCCTGGACGGGACAACCGGGGCAGCCCCAGCATTTT.

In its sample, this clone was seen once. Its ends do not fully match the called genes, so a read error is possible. This chain's CDR3 is CSVSRRSGADQDF. CDR3 nucleotide sequence: TGCAGCGTTTCACGACGCTCCGGGGCCGATCAAGACTTC. The V and J genes are TRBV29-1 and TRBJ2-7; D might be TRBD1 or TRBD2, each matching 5 bases. The CDR3 extends over 13 amino acids. Looked up from germline, CDR1 is SQVTM and CDR2 is ANQGSEA.